The 26 T cell receptor beta chains below come from one sample, sequenced in a study of CD8+ T cells in alopecia areata. Treatment defined: oral pan-JAK inhibitor, 5-10 mg twice daily. Extraction and reverse transcription of RNA yielded cDNA as the sequencing template. Repertoires were generated with immunoSEQ multiplex PCR, while TCRdb's copy carries only in-frame clones and drops some. The table shows 150,000 to 200,000 clones, with more than 50% occurring only once. Specimen: CD4+ T cells sorted from blood, collected at week 24, from a patient treated with tofacitinib. All receptors derive from a human donor with alopecia areata.

The CDR3 DNA reads as TGCAGCGTTGGCGGCCGGGACAGGACCCACCTGAACACTGAAGCTTTCTTT. This sequence encodes CSVGGRDRTHLNTEAFF. This chain connects TRBV29-1 to TRBJ1-1; 8 nucleotides line up with TRBD1. Germline V gene lookup returns CDR1 SQVTM and CDR2 ANQGSEA. The V gene end was trimmed by 4 bases and the J gene end by 0 bases; junction bases not matched to a gene: 13. The CDR3 is 17 amino acids.

The rearrangement joins TRBV2 to TRBJ1-2, with 10 bases lining up with TRBD1. The CDR3 runs to 13 residues. The V and J ends lost 6 bases and 4 bases, in that order; junction bases with no gene match: 2. Germline V gene sequence: CDR1 SNHLY, CDR2 FYNNEI. CDR3: CASRGDRGYGYTF. CDR3 bases: TGTGCCAGCAGAGGGGACAGGGGCTATGGCTACACCTTC.

V usage is TRBV30 and J usage is TRBJ2-5, with D uncertain. V was cut by 4 bases and J by 4 bases, with 16 bases left in between. This CDR3 spans 14 amino acids. Germline CDR1 GTSNPN, CDR2 SVGIG (reference sequence). CDR3 in amino acids: CAWKGWVGSETQYF. The CDR3 coding sequence is TGTGCCTGGAAAGGCTGGGTGGGTTCAGAGACCCAGTACTTC.

The table lists this clone with many counts. The chain uses TRBV5-1 and TRBJ1-4, with a tentative D call TRBD1 (6 bases). The germline V gene has CDR1 SGHRS and CDR2 YFSETQ. The CDR3 is 16 residues long. Trimming removed 0 bases from V and 5 bases from J, with 14 bases in between. The CDR3 sequence is CASSLGGGGLNEKLFF. CDR3 nucleotide sequence: TGCGCCAGCAGCTTGGGAGGCGGGGGCCTGAATGAAAAACTGTTTTTT.

The CDR3 sequence: CASSRGLAGVPDTQYF. In nucleotides, the CDR3 is TGCGCCAGCAGCCGGGGACTAGCGGGGGTTCCGGATACGCAGTATTTT. V is TRBV5-1 and J is TRBJ2-3; 14 nucleotides match TRBD2. The CDR3 length is 16 residues. V lost 4 bases, J lost 6 bases, and 7 bases stayed unmatched. Per germline, CDR1 SGHRS and CDR2 YFSETQ.

The chain links TRBV2 to TRBJ1-1, with a possible D match to TRBD1 (5 bases). CDR1 SNHLY and CDR2 FYNNEI come from the germline V gene. This CDR3 has 14 amino acids. Trimming pared 4 bases from V and 3 bases from J, leaving 12 bases between. CDR3 DNA sequence: TGTGCCAGCAGTGCCGACAGCTCCTACACTGAAGCTTTCTTT. Protein sequence: CASSADSSYTEAFF.

The genes are TRBV6-1 and TRBJ1-1; D gene unclear. The germline gives CDR1 MNHNS, CDR2 SASEGT. This CDR3 has 14 amino acids. V shed 2 bases and J shed 1 base, with 8 bases lying between them. In nucleotides, the CDR3 is TGTGCCAGCAGTGAACGGGCCCCGAACACTGAAGCTTTCTTT. This translates into CASSERAPNTEAFF.

This chain joins TRBV10-3 and TRBJ2-3; a possible D gene is TRBD2 (5 bases). The CDR3 is 17 amino acids. Trimming pared 3 bases from V and 2 bases from J, leaving 18 bases between. The V gene's germline CDR1 is ENHRY and CDR2 SYGVKD. CDR3 DNA sequence: TGTGCCATCAGTGAAGGTGGAGGCGGAAGACTCACAGATACGCAGTATTTT. Amino acid sequence: CAISEGGGGRLTDTQYF.

Only one count was recorded for this clone. The chain carries TRBV30 and TRBJ1-6; possible D gene TRBD1, 5 bases. The V and J ends lost 4 bases and 2 bases respectively, with 12 bases between them. Germline V gene data show CDR1 as GTSNPN and CDR2 as SVGIG (reference sequence). The CDR3 extends over 15 amino acids. CDR3 sequence (DNA): TGTGCCTGGAATACCGGGACTGCCTATAATTCACCCCTCCACTTT. Amino acids: CAWNTGTAYNSPLHF.

V is TRBV9 and J is TRBJ2-7; a weak D match, TRBD1 (5 bases). Per the germline V gene, CDR1 is SGDLS and CDR2 is YYNGEE. Trimming left V 4 bases short and J 2 bases short, with 16 bases between. CDR3 length: 15 residues. Here the CDR3 reads CASSPAPDTAYEQYF. The DNA for the CDR3 is TGTGCCAGCAGCCCAGCCCCGGACACAGCCTACGAGCAGTACTTC. The full variable domain, rest sourced from reference TRBV9 and TRBJ2-7, is DSGVTQTPKHLITATGQRVTLRCSPRSGDLSVYWYQQSLDQGLQFLIQYYNGEERAKGNILERFSAQQFPDLHSELNLSSLELGDSALYFCASSPAPDTAYEQYFGPGTRLTVT.

The V and J genes are TRBV7-6 and TRBJ2-4; 7 nucleotides agree with TRBD1. This CDR3 contains 12 residues. V gave up 5 bases and J gave up 7 bases; unmatched junction bases: 2. CDR1 is SGHVS, CDR2 FNYEAQ, per germline. CDR3 sequence reads: CASSATGNIQYF. CDR3 nucleotide sequence: TGTGCCAGCAGCGCGACAGGGAACATTCAGTACTTC.

This chain uses TRBV29-1 with TRBJ2-7; D is undetermined. With 6 bases removed from V and 1 base from J, the gap between germline ends came to 7 bases. From germline, CDR1 is SQVTM and CDR2 ANQGSEA. The length of the CDR3 is 11 residues. The CDR3 here is CSVVVSYEQYF. The CDR3 DNA follows: TGCAGCGTCGTCGTGTCCTACGAGCAGTACTTC.

As concerns this clone: An end of the junction differs from the germline gene, which may be a read error. The CDR3 DNA is TGTGCCATCAGTGAGAAGGCCAGTCAAGAGACCCAGTACTTC. Translation gives CAISEKASQETQYF. V gene TRBV6-6 combines with J gene TRBJ2-5; D remains ambiguous. CDR1 and CDR2 from the germline V gene are MNHNY and SVGAGI (reference sequence). CDR3 size: 14 residues.

This chain links TRBV20-1 with TRBJ2-3; D is unresolved. The CDR3 runs 11 residues. Trimming removed 6 bases at V and 6 bases at J, with 10 bases between. Germline loops: CDR1 DFQATT, CDR2 SNEGSKA (reference sequence). The CDR3 sequence: CSAPTGDTQYF. As DNA, the CDR3 is TGCAGTGCCCCGACCGGGGATACGCAGTATTTT.

The J gene is TRBJ1-2, the V gene TRBV29-1; D may be TRBD1 (6 bases). The CDR3 has 15 residues. Germline values: CDR1 SQVTM, CDR2 ANQGSEA. The V and J ends lost 6 bases and 3 bases respectively, with 20 bases between them. In nucleotides, the CDR3 is TGCAGCGTCCGCTCCCAACCGGACAGAGACTATGGCTACACCTTC. It yields the protein CSVRSQPDRDYGYTF. Drawing the rest from reference TRBV29-1 and TRBJ1-2, the complete variable domain is SAVISQKPSRDICQRGTSLTIQCQVDSQVTMMFWYRQQPGQSLTLIATANQGSEATYESGFVIDKFPISRPNLTFSTLTVSNMSPEDSSIYLCSVRSQPDRDYGYTFGSGTRLTVV.

The chain carries TRBV29-1 and TRBJ2-7; tentatively, D is TRBD1 (5 bases). Germline CDR1 is SQVTM and CDR2 is ANQGSEA. V lost 4 bases, J lost 7 bases, and 11 bases lay in between. The CDR3 runs 11 residues. The CDR3 DNA follows: TGCAGCGTTGCGACAGCCCGGGAGCAGTACTTC. Translating gives CSVATAREQYF.

This sequence joins TRBV6-1 and TRBJ1-5; D is perhaps TRBD1 (5 bases). Looked up from germline, CDR1 is MNHNS and CDR2 is SASEGT. This CDR3 is 15 amino acids long. Trimming took 6 bases from V and 2 from J, leaving 14 bases between them. This CDR3 reads CASRREGARNQPQHF. The CDR3 DNA is TGTGCCAGCAGGCGAGAAGGGGCCCGCAATCAGCCCCAGCATTTT.

This clone was seen only a few times. The chain couples TRBV30 to TRBJ1-5; the D gene is possibly TRBD1 (6 bases). The CDR3 contains 14 residues. V shed 2 bases and J shed 1 base, with 9 bases lying between them. Germline V lookup: CDR1 GTSNPN, CDR2 SVGIG (reference sequence). CDR3 in DNA: TGTGCCTGGAGTCCGGGACAAAGCAATCAGCCCCAGCATTTT. Protein sequence: CAWSPGQSNQPQHF.

This chain uses TRBV29-1 with TRBJ2-1, with TRBD2 matching over 9 bases. V lost 3 bases to trimming and J lost 9 bases; unmatched junction nucleotides: 6. CDR3 length: 13 residues. Germline V gene lookup returns CDR1 SQVTM and CDR2 ANQGSEA. The CDR3 region is CSVEGGGAFEQFF. In nucleotides, the CDR3 is TGCAGCGTTGAGGGCGGGGGGGCCTTTGAGCAGTTCTTC.

The chain recombines TRBV23-1 with TRBJ1-2; D remains unclear. TRBV23-1 is an open reading frame, and its role is uncertain. The CDR3 spans 14 residues. Trimming took off 0 bases at V and 5 bases at J, with 10 bases between the two ends. Written as DNA, the CDR3 is TGCGCCAGCAGTCAATCTACAGAGTTTTATGGCTACACCTTC. It translates to CASSQSTEFYGYTF.

The chain joins TRBV27 to TRBJ1-5, with 7 nucleotides matching TRBD1. Germline V gives CDR1 MNHEY, CDR2 SMNVEV (reference sequence). The CDR3 extends over 15 amino acids. J gave up 2 bases and V 2 bases, and 3 bases lay outside the gene matches. The CDR3 region is CASSLGQGGNQPQHF. DNA for the CDR3: TGTGCCAGCAGTTTAGGGCAGGGGGGCAATCAGCCCCAGCATTTT.

The chain recombines TRBV25-1 with TRBJ1-2, with TRBD1 as a possible D gene (5 bases). Per the germline V gene, CDR1 is MGHDK and CDR2 is SYGVNS. The CDR3 is 12 amino acids. The germline V and J ends were trimmed by 8 bases and 13 bases, with 20 bases remaining between them. CDR3 sequence: CASGIQEGHRTF. The CDR3 DNA reads TGTGCCAGCGGCATACAGGAGGGGCATCGCACCTTC.

This rearrangement joins TRBV29-1 to TRBJ1-1, with TRBD1 as a possible D gene (5 bases). The CDR3 runs to 12 residues. Germline lookup yields CDR1 SQVTM and CDR2 ANQGSEA. The CDR3 loop reads CTVGTVNTEAFF. The DNA for the CDR3 is TGCACCGTAGGGACGGTGAACACTGAAGCTTTCTTT.

The genes are TRBV19 and TRBJ1-5; no definite D call. From germline, CDR1 is LNHDA and CDR2 SQIVND (reference sequence). V was clipped by 1 base and J by 0 bases, with 7 bases between them. The CDR3 spans 15 residues. This CDR3 is CASSIVPNSNQPQHF. The CDR3, as DNA: TGTGCCAGTAGTATAGTACCGAATAGCAATCAGCCCCAGCATTTT. The whole variable domain, filled in from reference TRBV19 and TRBJ1-5, reads DGGITQSPKYLFRKEGQNVTLSCEQNLNHDAMYWYRQDPGQGLRLIYYSQIVNDFQKGDIAEGYSVSREKKESFPLTVTSAQKNPTAFYLCASSIVPNSNQPQHFGDGTRLSIL.

This clone appeared once. For the CDR3, the DNA is TGTGCCAGCAGCTTGGTGACCAGAGTCACCTACGAGCAGTACTTC. The encoded protein is CASSLVTRVTYEQYF. The V gene is TRBV5-6, the J gene TRBJ2-7; no reliable D call. The germline V gene has CDR1 SGHDT and CDR2 YYEEEE. V shed 0 bases and J shed 2 bases, with 12 bases lying between them. This CDR3 is built from 15 residues.

This clone was detected a few times. Other DNA sequences in this specimen translate into the identical CDR3. The gene calls are TRBV29-1 and TRBJ2-1; 7 bases line up with TRBD2. Germline V gives CDR1 SQVTM, CDR2 ANQGSEA. Unmatched junction bases numbered 4, after V lost 4 bases and J lost 7 bases. The CDR3 has 12 residues. The CDR3 is CSVVRGGNEQFF. CDR3 nucleotide sequence: TGCAGCGTTGTGCGGGGAGGGAATGAGCAGTTCTTC.